This is a list of T cell receptor beta chains from one sample in a study of beta chain features in type 1 diabetes. The assay was immunoSEQ multiplex PCR, and TCRdb's table has in-frame clones only and misses some. The sample consists of over 600,000 clones, around 12% of them appearing once. Sequencing input: naive CD4+ T cells from blood. The receptors stem from a young man with type 1 diabetes. CDR3s include the opening cysteine and the closing phenylalanine or tryptophan. Fields, in order: clone size, J gene, V gene, D gene, CDR3 DNA, CDR3 protein. A D gene is named only where the DNA matches it firmly. A row's size may be missing; if present it is once, few, many or a size class.

clone size: few; J gene: TRBJ2-7; V gene: TRBV5-5; D gene: -; CDR3 DNA: TGTGCCAGCAGCTTGCCACGTACAGGGAAGCCGGGCTCCTACGAGCAGTACTTC; CDR3 protein: CASSLPRTGKPGSYEQYF
clone size: few; J gene: TRBJ2-5; V gene: TRBV7-9; D gene: -; CDR3 DNA: TGTGCCAGCAGCCCACCGGGTCAAGAGACCCAGTACTTC; CDR3 protein: CASSPPGQETQYF
clone size: few; J gene: TRBJ1-5; V gene: TRBV4-3; D gene: -; CDR3 DNA: TGCGCCAGCAGCCAAATCTCCGGGCAGCCCCAGCATTTT; CDR3 protein: CASSQISGQPQHF
clone size: -; J gene: TRBJ2-1; V gene: TRBV7-8; D gene: TRBD1; CDR3 DNA: TGTGCCAGCAGCTTAGCGCGGACAGGTGAGCAGTTCTTC; CDR3 protein: CASSLARTGEQFF
clone size: few; J gene: TRBJ2-5; V gene: TRBV9; D gene: TRBD2; CDR3 DNA: TGTGCCAGCAGCGTTACTAGCGGGGGAACGACCCAGTACTTC; CDR3 protein: CASSVTSGGTTQYF
clone size: -; J gene: TRBJ1-5; V gene: TRBV30; D gene: -; CDR3 DNA: TGTGCCTGGGGGGGGCGAGGAAGGGTTCAGCCCCAGCATTTT; CDR3 protein: CAWGGRGRVQPQHF
clone size: few; J gene: TRBJ1-5; V gene: TRBV5-1; D gene: TRBD1; CDR3 DNA: TGCGCCAGCAGCTTGACCGGACAGGGCGGCAATCAGCCCCAGCATTTT; CDR3 protein: CASSLTGQGGNQPQHF
clone size: -; J gene: TRBJ2-5; V gene: TRBV5-1; D gene: -; CDR3 DNA: TGCGCCAGCAGCTCAGGGACTTCCCAAGAGACCCAGTACTTC; CDR3 protein: CASSSGTSQETQYF
clone size: few; J gene: TRBJ2-3; V gene: TRBV7-9; D gene: -; CDR3 DNA: TGTGCCAGCAGCTTAGTGGGGGATATCACAGATACGCAGTATTTT; CDR3 protein: CASSLVGDITDTQYF
clone size: few; J gene: TRBJ2-7; V gene: TRBV25-1; D gene: -; CDR3 DNA: TGTGCCAGCAGTGAATATAGGGGCAGCGAGCAGTACTTC; CDR3 protein: CASSEYRGSEQYF
clone size: few; J gene: TRBJ1-4; V gene: TRBV5-1; D gene: TRBD1; CDR3 DNA: TGCGCCAGCAGGCGGGGACAGGGGTCTGAAAAACTGTTTTTT; CDR3 protein: CASRRGQGSEKLFF
clone size: -; J gene: TRBJ2-2; V gene: TRBV4-3; D gene: -; CDR3 DNA: TGCGCCAGCAGCCAATTTATAGGGAACACCGGGGAGCTGTTTTTT; CDR3 protein: CASSQFIGNTGELFF
clone size: -; J gene: TRBJ2-6; V gene: TRBV7-6; D gene: -; CDR3 DNA: TGTGCCAGCAGCTTCCCAGGGTCGGGGTCTGGGGCCAACGTCCTGACTTTC; CDR3 protein: CASSFPGSGSGANVLTF
clone size: few; J gene: TRBJ1-6; V gene: TRBV7-3; D gene: TRBD1; CDR3 DNA: TGTGCCAGCAGCCCGGGACAGGGCAGAAATTCACCCCTCCACTTT; CDR3 protein: CASSPGQGRNSPLHF
clone size: -; J gene: TRBJ2-5; V gene: TRBV15; D gene: -; CDR3 DNA: TGTGCCACCAGCAGAGATTGGAGTACCCAGTACTTC; CDR3 protein: CATSRDWSTQYF
clone size: -; J gene: TRBJ2-2; V gene: TRBV4-3; D gene: -; CDR3 DNA: TGCGCCAGCAGCCAAGAACATCGGGGCTCCGGGGAGCTGTTTTTT; CDR3 protein: CASSQEHRGSGELFF
clone size: -; J gene: TRBJ1-2; V gene: TRBV7-2; D gene: -; CDR3 DNA: TGTGCCAGCAGCTCCCGGGACAAGACCATCTTC; CDR3 protein: CASSSRDKTIF
clone size: -; J gene: TRBJ1-2; V gene: TRBV2; D gene: -; CDR3 DNA: TGTGCCAGCATCGAAGGGGTGACAGCGACTTATAACTATGGCTACACCTTC; CDR3 protein: CASIEGVTATYNYGYTF
clone size: -; J gene: TRBJ2-1; V gene: TRBV10-3; D gene: TRBD2; CDR3 DNA: TGTGCCATCAGTGATTCTAGCGGGGGCAACTACAATGAGCAGTTCTTC; CDR3 protein: CAISDSSGGNYNEQFF
clone size: -; J gene: TRBJ1-5; V gene: TRBV5-4; D gene: -; CDR3 DNA: TGTGCCAGCAGCCGGAGAGAACAGGGAATCAATCAGCCCCAGCATTTT; CDR3 protein: CASSRREQGINQPQHF
clone size: few; J gene: TRBJ2-7; V gene: TRBV23-1; D gene: -; CDR3 DNA: TGCGCCAGCAGTCAAATACAGGGTAGGGAGTACTTC; CDR3 protein: CASSQIQGREYF
clone size: -; J gene: TRBJ1-2; V gene: TRBV19; D gene: -; CDR3 DNA: TGTGCCAGTAGTCGCCGACAGGTAGCTAACTATGGCTACACCTTC; CDR3 protein: CASSRRQVANYGYTF
clone size: few; J gene: TRBJ1-2; V gene: TRBV29-1; D gene: -; CDR3 DNA: TGCAGCGTTGAATCCCAGGGGCCGGGATATGGCTACACCTTC; CDR3 protein: CSVESQGPGYGYTF
clone size: -; J gene: TRBJ2-7; V gene: TRBV2; D gene: -; CDR3 DNA: TGTGCCAGCACATGGAAGGCCCGAGACTCCTACGAGCAGTACTTC; CDR3 protein: CASTWKARDSYEQYF
clone size: -; J gene: TRBJ2-5; V gene: TRBV27; D gene: -; CDR3 DNA: TGTGCCAGCAGTTTATCCAGGGGAGAGACCCAGTACTTC; CDR3 protein: CASSLSRGETQYF
clone size: few; J gene: TRBJ2-3; V gene: TRBV15; D gene: TRBD2; CDR3 DNA: TGTGCCACCAGCACAGCGGATGATCGGACTAGCGGGGGGCTAGGGGGCACAGATACGCAGTATTTT; CDR3 protein: CATSTADDRTSGGLGGTDTQYF
clone size: few; J gene: TRBJ2-3; V gene: TRBV10-3; D gene: -; CDR3 DNA: TGTGCCATCAGTGAGTCGGTCCAGACTAGCACAGATACGCAGTATTTT; CDR3 protein: CAISESVQTSTDTQYF
clone size: -; J gene: TRBJ1-5; V gene: TRBV6-6; D gene: -; CDR3 DNA: TGTGCCAGCAGTTACTCGCGGGGGGCCAATCAGCCCCAGCATTTT; CDR3 protein: CASSYSRGANQPQHF
clone size: -; J gene: TRBJ1-2; V gene: TRBV6-5; D gene: -; CDR3 DNA: TGTGCCAGCAGACCCGGGGGATCCGAGGGCTACACCTTC; CDR3 protein: CASRPGGSEGYTF
clone size: few; J gene: TRBJ1-1; V gene: TRBV6-5; D gene: -; CDR3 DNA: TGTGCCAGCAATACGGGGCAGAGGACTGAAGCTTTCTTT; CDR3 protein: CASNTGQRTEAFF
clone size: few; J gene: TRBJ2-7; V gene: TRBV29-1; D gene: -; CDR3 DNA: TGCAGCGCTGCCGGGCCCCTATACGAGCAGTACTTC; CDR3 protein: CSAAGPLYEQYF
clone size: few; J gene: TRBJ1-5; V gene: TRBV5-4; D gene: -; CDR3 DNA: TGCGCCAGCAGCCAAGATAGCAATCAGCCCCAGCATTTT; CDR3 protein: CASSQDSNQPQHF
clone size: -; J gene: TRBJ1-2; V gene: TRBV7-3; D gene: -; CDR3 DNA: TGTGCCAGCAGCTTAGGGACGTCAAACTATGGCTACACCTTC; CDR3 protein: CASSLGTSNYGYTF
clone size: few; J gene: TRBJ2-7; V gene: TRBV5-1; D gene: -; CDR3 DNA: TGCGCCAGCAGCTGGGACCGAAACGAGCAGTACTTC; CDR3 protein: CASSWDRNEQYF
clone size: few; J gene: TRBJ1-5; V gene: TRBV4-1; D gene: TRBD1; CDR3 DNA: TGCGCCAGCAGCCTGTGGTTGGGGACAGGGCGTCAGCCCCAGCATTTT; CDR3 protein: CASSLWLGTGRQPQHF
clone size: few; J gene: TRBJ1-2; V gene: TRBV7-8; D gene: -; CDR3 DNA: TGTGCCAGCAGCATCGGACAGCCAACTTCTAACTATGGCTACACCTTC; CDR3 protein: CASSIGQPTSNYGYTF
clone size: -; J gene: TRBJ1-5; V gene: TRBV4-1; D gene: -; CDR3 DNA: TGCGCCAGCAGCCAAGATCGGGGCCTAGGCCAGCCCCAGCATTTT; CDR3 protein: CASSQDRGLGQPQHF
clone size: -; J gene: TRBJ2-7; V gene: TRBV28; D gene: TRBD2; CDR3 DNA: TGTGCCAGCACAGCTCTTAGCGGGGGATCCTACGAGCAGTACTTC; CDR3 protein: CASTALSGGSYEQYF
clone size: -; J gene: TRBJ2-7; V gene: TRBV4-2; D gene: TRBD1; CDR3 DNA: TGTGCCAGCAGCCCGAGTGGAGACAGGGCGCACGAGCAGTACTTC; CDR3 protein: CASSPSGDRAHEQYF
clone size: -; J gene: TRBJ1-1; V gene: TRBV11-3; D gene: -; CDR3 DNA: TGTGCCAGCAGCTGGAGATCGGACACTGAAGCTTTCTTT; CDR3 protein: CASSWRSDTEAFF
clone size: few; J gene: TRBJ1-2; V gene: TRBV6-5; D gene: -; CDR3 DNA: TGTGCCAGCAGTTACTCCGAGGGCTATGGCTACACCTTC; CDR3 protein: CASSYSEGYGYTF
clone size: few; J gene: TRBJ2-6; V gene: TRBV11-2; D gene: -; CDR3 DNA: TGTGCCAGCAGCTTCACCGGACTCCGCTCTGGGGCCAACGTCCTGACTTTC; CDR3 protein: CASSFTGLRSGANVLTF
clone size: -; J gene: TRBJ2-2; V gene: TRBV27; D gene: TRBD1; CDR3 DNA: TGTGCCAGCAGCCAAGGGACAGGTGCTTTAGACGGGGAGCTGTTTTTT; CDR3 protein: CASSQGTGALDGELFF
clone size: -; J gene: TRBJ1-1; V gene: TRBV4-3; D gene: TRBD1; CDR3 DNA: TGCGCCAGCAGCCAAGGGCCGACAGGGCGAGCTTTCTTT; CDR3 protein: CASSQGPTGRAFF
clone size: -; J gene: TRBJ1-1; V gene: TRBV10-3; D gene: TRBD1; CDR3 DNA: TGTGCCATCAGTGACGGGACAGAGAACACTGAAGCTTTCTTT; CDR3 protein: CAISDGTENTEAFF
clone size: few; J gene: TRBJ1-1; V gene: TRBV9; D gene: TRBD1; CDR3 DNA: TGTGCCAGCAGCTCTGGCAGGGGGGAGACTGAAGCTTTCTTT; CDR3 protein: CASSSGRGETEAFF
clone size: few; J gene: TRBJ2-5; V gene: TRBV10-3; D gene: -; CDR3 DNA: TGTGCCACTAAGGGGGGGCTCTTAGAGACCCAGTACTTC; CDR3 protein: CATKGGLLETQYF
clone size: few; J gene: TRBJ1-1; V gene: TRBV4-1; D gene: -; CDR3 DNA: TGCGCCAGCAGCCTCTACGGCAGGGAGTACACTGAAGCTTTCTTT; CDR3 protein: CASSLYGREYTEAFF
clone size: few; J gene: TRBJ2-1; V gene: TRBV19; D gene: -; CDR3 DNA: TGTGCCAGTAGTGTCGACACCAGATCCTACAATGAGCAGTTCTTC; CDR3 protein: CASSVDTRSYNEQFF
clone size: few; J gene: TRBJ1-4; V gene: TRBV10-3; D gene: -; CDR3 DNA: TGTGCCATCAGTGAGGGACGGGACGAGGAAAAACTGTTTTTT; CDR3 protein: CAISEGRDEEKLFF
clone size: -; J gene: TRBJ2-2; V gene: TRBV2; D gene: TRBD1; CDR3 DNA: TGTGCCAGCACTGAGACAGGGATGAGCGGGGAGCTGTTTTTT; CDR3 protein: CASTETGMSGELFF
clone size: few; J gene: TRBJ2-3; V gene: TRBV10-3; D gene: TRBD2; CDR3 DNA: TGTGCCATCACCGCTAGCGGGGGGGCAGATACGCAGTATTTT; CDR3 protein: CAITASGGADTQYF